This T cell receptor (beta chain) was found in a study of blood T cells in healthy people across ages (dated by TCRdb to about 2015). Describing the broader study: Template switching captured roughly one uniquely barcoded TCR beta cDNA molecule per two T cells in model experiments. The donors were split into four age groups: young (average 16 years), middle-aged (39), aged (62) and long-lived (approximately 80). To avoid experimental bias, donors of different ages were randomly spread across the sequencing lanes. The study analyzed two additional independent replicas of 1 million unique cDNA reads from the same blood draw for two donors, one aged 18 to 29 and one aged 80 or older. The study measured age-related changes in TCR beta repertoire diversity using deep sequencing normalized with unique cDNA molecular identifiers.

Note on this clonotype: The clone's antigen remains unknown. Base qualities are missing; no much larger clone stands one base away.

The library was produced with 5' RACE. TCRdb records Illumina HiSeq 2500 as the sequencer. A second roughly 7 to 12 cycle PCR used a sample-barcoded 5' primer and a J-beta primer mix. A unique molecular identifier was introduced onto each TCR beta cDNA molecule by a template-switch 5' adaptor carrying 12 random nucleotides. Each sample yielded at least 2.5 million CDR3-containing paired-end reads. First-strand cDNA synthesis was performed from all RNA using the Mint cDNA synthesis kit, with priming by a TRBC-specific oligonucleotide. Following uracil-DNA glycosylase treatment, all cDNA underwent a first 18-cycle PCR with the universal primers M1SS and BC2_uni_R. In the original analysis: For normalization, 1 million high-quality reads, each with a distinct molecular identifier, were randomly selected from each sample. Reads with shared molecular identifiers were discarded instead of being binned into consensus sequences. CDR3 identification, clonotype clustering and error correction used MiTCR with a Q25 quality threshold and the strictest error-elimination algorithm. A nonparametric unseen species model with Euler transformation was used to estimate lower-bound total TCR beta diversity. TCRdb handled the public reads itself, with Q25 trimming in fastp and clone calling in MiXCR, and kept productive beta chains. A single entry per CDR3 protein holds the most common genes and DNA from its merged rows. The authors' filters were not applied to this entry. The sample contains about 1,400,000 distinct CDR3 sequences, around 42% of them found a single time. Together, the top ten hold roughly 8.2% of the sample.

CDR3 length: 17 amino acids, cysteine to phenylalanine. CDR3 DNA is the only sequence kept; it has 51 bases, read in frame from the first base. V and J are trimmed by 2 bases and 3 bases, and the gene matches miss 12 bases of the junction. The study at large found these results: Observed TCR beta diversity correlated strongly with the percentage of naive T cells measured by flow cytometry. Donor CMV infection status was unknown, potentially confounding age-related changes in expanded clonotypes. As age increased, observed TCR beta diversity per million T cells dropped in a roughly linear way, and a significant reduction was already evident by age around 41. Bulk unsorted PBMC profiling prevented conclusive comparison of naive and antigen-experienced compartments. Compared with the aged group, the long-lived group had more naive CD4+ T cells, fewer expanded clones and increased TCR diversity, suggesting age selection. Estimates of total diversity based on one million sequenced T cells were regarded as lower bounds and as underestimates.

The donors were about 40 Caucasian individuals from Russia, aged roughly 6 to 100 years, who were systemically healthy. Approximately 9.7 milliliters of peripheral blood were drawn from each donor into EDTA-treated Vacutainer tubes. Ficoll-Paque density-gradient centrifugation was used to isolate PBMCs, with at least 6.5 million obtained per sample. Trizol reagent was used to extract total RNA from PBMCs, with at least 6 micrograms per sample. For every donor, flow cytometry on a PBMC aliquot measured the percentage of naive CD45RAhigh/CD27high T cells. The source is a woman aged 18 to 35 in good health. The sample was blood. The sequence joins TRBV12-3 or TRBV12-4 to TRBJ1-2, with TRBD1 matching 7 junction bases. The nucleotides are TGTGCCAGCAGTTTAACGTCAGGGGGTGTTTTTTACTATGGCTACACCTTC. It translates to CASSLTSGGVFYYGYTF.